Listed below are T cell receptor beta chains from one sample, sequenced in a study of blood T cell repertoires in COVID-19. TCRdb's table, derived via immunoSEQ multiplex PCR, lists solely in-frame clones and lacks some. The sample yields 260,000 or so clones, around 89% seen once. The sequenced sample was PBMCs or T cells enriched from blood (not recorded which). These receptors were collected from a woman aged 40 to 50 with acute COVID-19. CDR3s include the opening cysteine and the closing phenylalanine or tryptophan. The D gene is left open where the match is weak.

v_gene	d_gene	j_gene	CDR3aa
TRBV5-1	TRBD2	TRBJ2-1	CASSLGPAGGASNEQFF
TRBV9	TRBD1	TRBJ1-3	CASSVAGAGQLSGNTIYF
TRBV28	.	TRBJ1-2	CASRTLGGGNYGYTF
TRBV18	TRBD1	TRBJ2-1	CASSPFETGHNEQFF
TRBV30	TRBD1	TRBJ1-1	CAWSRGTDTEAFF
TRBV24-1	.	TRBJ2-1	CATSDLLGEQFF
TRBV3-1/TRBV3-2	TRBD2	TRBJ2-1	CASSQTSGSLNEQFF
TRBV3-1/TRBV3-2	.	TRBJ2-5	CASSQELRGTETQYF
TRBV27	.	TRBJ1-2	CASRPQGRYGYTF
TRBV5-1	.	TRBJ1-6	CASSPGEGYSPLHF
TRBV27	.	TRBJ2-2	CASSLRGSINRELFF
TRBV9	.	TRBJ2-1	CASSVEKAGLYNEQFF
TRBV19	TRBD1	TRBJ1-2	CASSEQGINYGYTF
TRBV29-1	.	TRBJ2-1	CSAAATSNAYNEQFF
TRBV3-1/TRBV3-2	TRBD1	TRBJ1-2	CASSPTQGGGYTF
TRBV11-3	.	TRBJ2-1	CASSPEGGTTNEQFF
TRBV9	TRBD2	TRBJ2-7	CASSVGGGRAYEQYF
TRBV29-1	.	TRBJ2-5	CSVTEEAGTQETQYF
TRBV6-5	TRBD1	TRBJ1-1	CASRDGQGIIQGAFF
TRBV14	TRBD2	TRBJ2-7	CASSPVAGGYEQYF
TRBV9	.	TRBJ1-4	CASSLRWGDGGEKLFF
TRBV19	.	TRBJ1-4	CASSTTWGATNEKLFF
TRBV19	.	TRBJ1-5	CASSIYQGNQPQHF
TRBV19	TRBD2	TRBJ2-1	CASSNPLGGGSSYNEQFF
TRBV28	.	TRBJ2-5	CASSYIGDSMETQYF
TRBV7-2	TRBD1	TRBJ2-1	CASSVDRGNEQFF
TRBV7-9	.	TRBJ2-1	CASSLMAAEQFF
TRBV18	.	TRBJ2-3	CASSPRGDTSTDTQYF
TRBV24-1	TRBD2	TRBJ2-1	CATSDPGLVLNEQFF
TRBV13	.	TRBJ2-5	CASTLSGAETQYF
TRBV6-2/TRBV6-3	TRBD2	TRBJ2-1	CASSYSSGREYNEQFF
TRBV2	TRBD2	TRBJ2-1	CASSDIGLAGNNEQFF
TRBV6-6	TRBD1	TRBJ2-1	CASSPYRGSYNEQFF
TRBV6-5	.	TRBJ2-7	CASKQGFSNYEQYF
TRBV6-5	.	TRBJ1-4	CASSWSPDEKLFF
TRBV25-1	TRBD1	TRBJ1-5	CASSGDRGITNQPQHF
TRBV6-5	.	TRBJ1-5	CASKNDGNSNQPQHF
TRBV10-2	TRBD1	TRBJ2-3	CASNGAGQGPDTQYF
TRBV6-2/TRBV6-3	TRBD1	TRBJ1-1	CASSYSERTGSTEAFF
TRBV5-4	TRBD1	TRBJ1-1	CASSAKRGRITEAFF
TRBV6-4	.	TRBJ1-5	CASSDSKDRNSNQPQHF
TRBV13	TRBD1	TRBJ2-5	CASSLRPGGGETQYF
TRBV28	TRBD1	TRBJ1-5	CASSSTGDGQPQHF